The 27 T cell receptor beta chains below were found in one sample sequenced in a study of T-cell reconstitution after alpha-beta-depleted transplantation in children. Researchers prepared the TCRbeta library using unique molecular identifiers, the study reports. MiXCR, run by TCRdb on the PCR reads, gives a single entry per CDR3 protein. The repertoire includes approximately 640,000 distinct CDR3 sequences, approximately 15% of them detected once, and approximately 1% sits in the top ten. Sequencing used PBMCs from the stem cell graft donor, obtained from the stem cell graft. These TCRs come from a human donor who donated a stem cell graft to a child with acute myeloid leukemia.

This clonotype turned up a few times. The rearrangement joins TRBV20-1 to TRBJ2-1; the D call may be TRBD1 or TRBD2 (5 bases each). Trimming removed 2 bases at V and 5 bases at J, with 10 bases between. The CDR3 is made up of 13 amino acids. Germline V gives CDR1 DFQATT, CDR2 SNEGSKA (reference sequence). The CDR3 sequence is CSARLWGNNEQFF. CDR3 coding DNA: TGCAGTGCTAGACTTTGGGGGAACAATGAGCAGTTCTTC.

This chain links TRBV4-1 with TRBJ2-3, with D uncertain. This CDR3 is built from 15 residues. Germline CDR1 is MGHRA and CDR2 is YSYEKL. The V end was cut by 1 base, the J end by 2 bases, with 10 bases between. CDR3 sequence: CASSQVLSPTDTQYF. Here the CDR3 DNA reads TGCGCCAGCAGCCAAGTACTCTCCCCCACAGATACGCAGTATTTT.

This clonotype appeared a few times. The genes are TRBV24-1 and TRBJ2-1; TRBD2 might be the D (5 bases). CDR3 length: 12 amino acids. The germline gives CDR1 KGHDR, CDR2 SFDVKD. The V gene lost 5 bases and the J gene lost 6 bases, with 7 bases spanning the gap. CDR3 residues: CATSGAGNEQFF. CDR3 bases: TGTGCCACCAGTGGGGCGGGCAATGAGCAGTTCTTC.

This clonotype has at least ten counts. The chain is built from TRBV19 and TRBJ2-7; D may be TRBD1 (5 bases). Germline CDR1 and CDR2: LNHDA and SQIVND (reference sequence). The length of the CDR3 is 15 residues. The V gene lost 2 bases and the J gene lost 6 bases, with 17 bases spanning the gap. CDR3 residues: CASSIRGQILLEQYF. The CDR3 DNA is TGTGCCAGTAGTATAAGGGGCCAGATCCTACTCGAGCAGTACTTC.

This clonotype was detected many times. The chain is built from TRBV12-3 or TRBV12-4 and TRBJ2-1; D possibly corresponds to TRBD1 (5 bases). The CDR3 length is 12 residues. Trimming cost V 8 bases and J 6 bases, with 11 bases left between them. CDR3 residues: CASGAVRNEQFF. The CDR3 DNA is TGTGCCAGCGGGGCTGTCCGCAATGAGCAGTTCTTC.

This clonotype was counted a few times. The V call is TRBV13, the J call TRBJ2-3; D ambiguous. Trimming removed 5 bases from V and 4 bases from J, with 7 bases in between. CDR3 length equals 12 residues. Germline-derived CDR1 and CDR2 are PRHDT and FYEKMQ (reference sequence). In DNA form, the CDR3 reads TGTGCCAGCAGCCCGAGTGCAGATACGCAGTATTTT. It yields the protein CASSPSADTQYF.

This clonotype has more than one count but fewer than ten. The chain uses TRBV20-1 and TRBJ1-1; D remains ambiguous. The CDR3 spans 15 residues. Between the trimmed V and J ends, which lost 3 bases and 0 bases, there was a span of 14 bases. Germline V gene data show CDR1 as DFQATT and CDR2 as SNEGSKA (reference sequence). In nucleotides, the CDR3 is TGCAGTGCTAGTCGGGAGTTCCTAATGAACACTGAAGCTTTCTTT. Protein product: CSASREFLMNTEAFF.

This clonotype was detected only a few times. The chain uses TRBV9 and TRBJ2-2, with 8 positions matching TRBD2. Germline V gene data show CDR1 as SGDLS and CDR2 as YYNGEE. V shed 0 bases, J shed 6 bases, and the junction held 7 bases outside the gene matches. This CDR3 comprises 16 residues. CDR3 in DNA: TGTGCCAGCAGCGTAGGAAGCGGGGGAGGAGCCGGGGAGCTGTTTTTT. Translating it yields CASSVGSGGGAGELFF.

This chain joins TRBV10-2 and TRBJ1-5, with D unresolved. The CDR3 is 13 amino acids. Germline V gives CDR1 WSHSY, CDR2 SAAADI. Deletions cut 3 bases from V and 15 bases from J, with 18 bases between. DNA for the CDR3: TGCGCCAGCAGTGATCGTCACTCCGAGATGGGGCATTTT. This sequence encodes CASSDRHSEMGHF.

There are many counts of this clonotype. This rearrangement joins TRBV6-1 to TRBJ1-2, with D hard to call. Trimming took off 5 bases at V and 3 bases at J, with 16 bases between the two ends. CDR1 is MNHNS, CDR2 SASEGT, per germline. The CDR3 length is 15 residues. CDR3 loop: CASSRRVQADYGYTF. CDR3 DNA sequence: TGTGCCAGCAGTCGCCGGGTTCAAGCGGACTATGGCTACACCTTC.

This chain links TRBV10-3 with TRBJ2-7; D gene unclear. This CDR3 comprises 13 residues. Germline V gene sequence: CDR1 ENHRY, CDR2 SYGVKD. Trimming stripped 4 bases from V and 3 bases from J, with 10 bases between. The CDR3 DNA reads TGTGCCATCAGTGCCCGCGTGAACTACGAGCAGTACTTC. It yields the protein CAISARVNYEQYF.

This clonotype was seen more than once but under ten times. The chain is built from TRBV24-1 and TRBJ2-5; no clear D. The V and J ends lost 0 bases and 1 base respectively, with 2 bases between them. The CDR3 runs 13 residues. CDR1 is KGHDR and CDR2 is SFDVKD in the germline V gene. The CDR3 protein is CATSDLRQETQYF. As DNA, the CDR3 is TGTGCCACCAGTGATTTGCGCCAAGAGACCCAGTACTTC.

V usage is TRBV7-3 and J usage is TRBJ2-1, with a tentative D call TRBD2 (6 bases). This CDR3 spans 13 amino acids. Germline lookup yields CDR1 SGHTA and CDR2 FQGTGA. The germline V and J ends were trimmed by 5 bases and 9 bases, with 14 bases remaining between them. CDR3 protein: CASSLGLRVEQFF. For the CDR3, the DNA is TGTGCCAGCAGCCTAGGACTAAGGGTTGAGCAGTTCTTC.

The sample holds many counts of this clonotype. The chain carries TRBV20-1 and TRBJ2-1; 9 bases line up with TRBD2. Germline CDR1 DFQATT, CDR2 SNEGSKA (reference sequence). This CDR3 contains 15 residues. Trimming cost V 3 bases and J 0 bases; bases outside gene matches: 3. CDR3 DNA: TGCAGTGCTAGGAATAGCGGGAGCTCCTACAATGAGCAGTTCTTC. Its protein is CSARNSGSSYNEQFF.

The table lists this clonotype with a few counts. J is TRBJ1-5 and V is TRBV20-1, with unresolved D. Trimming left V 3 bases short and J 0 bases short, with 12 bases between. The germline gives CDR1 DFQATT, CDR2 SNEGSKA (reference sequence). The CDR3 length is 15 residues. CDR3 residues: CSARDPGSSNQPQHF. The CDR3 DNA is TGCAGTGCTAGGGATCCGGGCAGTAGCAATCAGCCCCAGCATTTT.

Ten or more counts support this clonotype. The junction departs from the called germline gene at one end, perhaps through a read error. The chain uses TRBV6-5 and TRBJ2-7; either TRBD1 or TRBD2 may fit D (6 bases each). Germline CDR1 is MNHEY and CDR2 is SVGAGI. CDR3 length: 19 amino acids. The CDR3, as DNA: TGTGCCATCAGTTACGCCAGGGGACTGTTAACCTGCACCTCCTACGAGCAGTACTTC. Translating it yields CAISYARGLLTCTSYEQYF.

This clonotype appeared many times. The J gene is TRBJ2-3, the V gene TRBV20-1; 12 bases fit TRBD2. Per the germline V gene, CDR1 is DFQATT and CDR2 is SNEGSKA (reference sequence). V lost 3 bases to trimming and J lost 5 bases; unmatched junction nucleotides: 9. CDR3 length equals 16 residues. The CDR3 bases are TGCAGTGCTAGGTTACTAGCGGGGGGCATATTAGATACGCAGTATTTT. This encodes CSARLLAGGILDTQYF.

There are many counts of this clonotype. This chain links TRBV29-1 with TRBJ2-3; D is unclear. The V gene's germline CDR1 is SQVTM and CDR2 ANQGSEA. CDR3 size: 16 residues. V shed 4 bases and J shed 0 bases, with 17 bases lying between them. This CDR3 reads CSVVSWQPYSTDTQYF. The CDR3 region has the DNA TGCAGCGTTGTCTCCTGGCAGCCTTATAGCACAGATACGCAGTATTTT.

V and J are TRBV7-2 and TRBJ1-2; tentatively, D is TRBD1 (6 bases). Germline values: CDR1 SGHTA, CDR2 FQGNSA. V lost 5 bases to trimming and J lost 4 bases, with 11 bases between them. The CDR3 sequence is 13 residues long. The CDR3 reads CASSRGQSYGYTF. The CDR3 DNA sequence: TGTGCCAGCAGCCGCGGACAGTCCTATGGCTACACCTTC.

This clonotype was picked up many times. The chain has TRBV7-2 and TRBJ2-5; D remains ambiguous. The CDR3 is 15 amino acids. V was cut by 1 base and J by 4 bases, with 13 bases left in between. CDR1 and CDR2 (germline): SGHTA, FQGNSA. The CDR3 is CASSLDPSPAETQYF. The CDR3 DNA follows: TGTGCCAGCAGCTTAGATCCTTCCCCGGCAGAGACCCAGTACTTC.

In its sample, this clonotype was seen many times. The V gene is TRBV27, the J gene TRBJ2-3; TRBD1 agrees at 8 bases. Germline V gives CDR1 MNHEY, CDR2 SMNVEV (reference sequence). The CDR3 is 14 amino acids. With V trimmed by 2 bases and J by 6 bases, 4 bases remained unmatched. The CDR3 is CASSLQGAGDTQYF. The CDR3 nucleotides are TGTGCCAGCAGTTTACAGGGGGCCGGGGATACGCAGTATTTT.

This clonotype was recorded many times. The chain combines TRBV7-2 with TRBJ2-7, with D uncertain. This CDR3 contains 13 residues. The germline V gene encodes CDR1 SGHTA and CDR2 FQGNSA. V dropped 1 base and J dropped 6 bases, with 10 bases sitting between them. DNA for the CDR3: TGTGCCAGCAGCTTAGAGGCAGCCCGCGAGCAGTACTTC. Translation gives CASSLEAAREQYF.

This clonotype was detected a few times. The CDR3 is CASSFWDLGNTEAFF. In nucleotides, the CDR3 is TGTGCCAGCAGCTTCTGGGACCTGGGGAACACTGAAGCTTTCTTT. V usage is TRBV7-9 and J usage is TRBJ1-1; the D gene is possibly TRBD1 (5 bases). The germline V gene encodes CDR1 SEHNR and CDR2 FQNEAQ (reference sequence). Trimming left V 3 bases short and J 1 base short, with 12 bases between. CDR3 length: 15 residues.

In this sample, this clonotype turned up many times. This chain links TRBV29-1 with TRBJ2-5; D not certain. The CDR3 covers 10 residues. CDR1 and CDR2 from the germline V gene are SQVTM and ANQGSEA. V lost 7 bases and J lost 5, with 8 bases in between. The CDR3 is CSANEETQYF. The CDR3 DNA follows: TGCAGCGCCAATGAGGAGACCCAGTACTTC. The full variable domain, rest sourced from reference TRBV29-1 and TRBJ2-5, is SAVISQKPSRDICQRGTSLTIQCQVDSQVTMMFWYRQQPGQSLTLIATANQGSEATYESGFVIDKFPISRPNLTFSTLTVSNMSPEDSSIYLCSANEETQYFGPGTRLLVL.

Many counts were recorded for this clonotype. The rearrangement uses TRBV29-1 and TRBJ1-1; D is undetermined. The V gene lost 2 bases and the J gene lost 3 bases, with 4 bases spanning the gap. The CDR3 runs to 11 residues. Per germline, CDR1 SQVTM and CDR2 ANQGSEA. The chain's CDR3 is CSVERDTEAFF. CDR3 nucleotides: TGCAGCGTTGAAAGGGACACTGAAGCTTTCTTT. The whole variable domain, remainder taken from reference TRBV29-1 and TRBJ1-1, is SAVISQKPSRDICQRGTSLTIQCQVDSQVTMMFWYRQQPGQSLTLIATANQGSEATYESGFVIDKFPISRPNLTFSTLTVSNMSPEDSSIYLCSVERDTEAFFGQGTRLTVV.

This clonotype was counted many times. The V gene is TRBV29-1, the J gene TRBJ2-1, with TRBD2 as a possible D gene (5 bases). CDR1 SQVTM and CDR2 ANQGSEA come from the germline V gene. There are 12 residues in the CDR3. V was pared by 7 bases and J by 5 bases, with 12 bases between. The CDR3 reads CSALRVHNEQFF. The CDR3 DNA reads TGCAGCGCCTTGAGGGTCCACAATGAGCAGTTCTTC.

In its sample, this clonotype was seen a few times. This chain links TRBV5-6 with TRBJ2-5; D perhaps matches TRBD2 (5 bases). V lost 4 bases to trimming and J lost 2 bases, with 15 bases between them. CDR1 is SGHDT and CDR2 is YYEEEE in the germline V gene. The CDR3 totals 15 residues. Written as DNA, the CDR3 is TGTGCCAGCAGCGGACTGCCTTATCGACAAGAGACCCAGTACTTC. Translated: CASSGLPYRQETQYF.